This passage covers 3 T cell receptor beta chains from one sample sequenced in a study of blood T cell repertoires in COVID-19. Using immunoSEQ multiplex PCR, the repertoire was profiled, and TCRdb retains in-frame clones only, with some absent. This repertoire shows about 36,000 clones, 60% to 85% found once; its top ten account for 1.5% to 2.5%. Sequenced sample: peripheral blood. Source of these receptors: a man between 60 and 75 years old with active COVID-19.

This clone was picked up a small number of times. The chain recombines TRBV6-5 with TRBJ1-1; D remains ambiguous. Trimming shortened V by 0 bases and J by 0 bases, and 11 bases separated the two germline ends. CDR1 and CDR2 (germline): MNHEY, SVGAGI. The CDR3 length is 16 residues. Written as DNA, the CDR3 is TGTGCCAGCAGTTACTCGATGCGGGGAGTGAACACTGAAGCTTTCTTT. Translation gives CASSYSMRGVNTEAFF.

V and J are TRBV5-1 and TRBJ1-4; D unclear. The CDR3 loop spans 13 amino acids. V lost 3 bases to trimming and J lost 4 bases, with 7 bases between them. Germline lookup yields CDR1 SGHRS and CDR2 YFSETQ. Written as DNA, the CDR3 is TGCGCCAGCAGCTCCAGGCGTAATGAAAAACTGTTTTTT. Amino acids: CASSSRRNEKLFF.

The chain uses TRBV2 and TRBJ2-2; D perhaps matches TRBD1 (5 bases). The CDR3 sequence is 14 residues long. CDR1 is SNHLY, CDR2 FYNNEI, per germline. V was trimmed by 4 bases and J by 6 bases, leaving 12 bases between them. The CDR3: CASSGQTEAGELFF. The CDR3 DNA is TGTGCCAGCAGTGGACAGACCGAAGCCGGGGAGCTGTTTTTT.